Following are 5 T cell receptor beta chains from one sample sequenced in a study of blood T cell repertoires in COVID-19. Assay: immunoSEQ multiplex PCR; the TCRdb copy retains only in-frame clones and omits some. The sample contains approximately 70,000 clones, 91% of which appear only once. The sequenced material came from peripheral blood. The receptors come from a human donor with active COVID-19. The donor label of this sample is uncertain.

This clone was recorded only once. The V gene is TRBV10-3, the J gene TRBJ1-6; the match to TRBD1 covers 7 bases. V trimming: 7 bases; J trimming: 5 bases; junction bases outside the gene matches: 5. This CDR3 is built from 14 residues. Germline CDR1 and CDR2: ENHRY and SYGVKD. Written as DNA, the CDR3 is TGTGCCATCAAAGGGACAGCAGATAATTCACCCCTCCACTTT. It encodes CAIKGTADNSPLHF.

The genes are TRBV11-3 and TRBJ2-5; 7 bases are shared with TRBD2. There are 15 residues in the CDR3. The germline gives CDR1 SGHNT, CDR2 YENEEA. J gave up 5 bases and V 6 bases, and 12 bases lay outside the gene matches. The CDR3 DNA is TGTGCCAGCAGTCGCAGCGGGAATGTTCTGGAGACCCAGTACTTC. Its protein product is CASSRSGNVLETQYF.

The chain has TRBV6-6 and TRBJ1-2; no reliable D call. V dropped 3 bases and J dropped 6 bases, with 11 bases sitting between them. The germline gives CDR1 MNHNY, CDR2 SVGAGI (reference sequence). The CDR3 runs 13 residues. The CDR3 region is CASSYSSEDGYTF. In DNA form, the CDR3 reads TGTGCCAGCAGTTATTCGTCGGAGGATGGCTACACCTTC.

Judged by abundance, this clone is medium-sized. The V call is TRBV7-8, the J call TRBJ1-5, with D unclear. Looked up from germline, CDR1 is SGHVS and CDR2 is FQNEAQ. Trimming pared 6 bases from V and 0 bases from J, leaving 9 bases between. The CDR3 runs to 14 residues. CDR3 amino acids: CASRPTPSNQPQHF. The CDR3 DNA is TGTGCCAGCAGACCAACTCCTAGCAATCAGCCCCAGCATTTT.

The chain links TRBV6-2 or TRBV6-3 to TRBJ2-1, with D perhaps matching TRBD2 (5 bases). V lost 4 bases to trimming and J lost 7 bases, with 5 bases between them. CDR3 length equals 11 residues. Germline V gives CDR1 MNHEY, CDR2 SVGEGT. The CDR3 here is CASSSGNEQFF. The CDR3 region has the DNA TGTGCCAGCAGTTCGGGAAATGAGCAGTTCTTC.